The next 6 T cell receptor beta chains were all read from a single sample in a study of PD-1 blockade in mismatch repair-deficient tumors. Method: immunoSEQ multiplex PCR; TCRdb's copy keeps in-frame clones and lacks some. Of some 9,700 clones listed, more than 75% were seen once; the top ten hold about 15%. These receptors' targets are unknown. Time point: approximately ten-day in vitro stimulation with candidate mutation-associated neoantigen peptide 1. Sequenced here: cells cultured in vitro, sampled from a patient treated with pembrolizumab. The source of these receptors is an adult with mismatch repair-deficient cancer.

The chain links TRBV27 to TRBJ2-1; D not resolved. CDR1 and CDR2 (germline): MNHEY, SMNVEV (reference sequence). CDR3 length: 15 residues. The ends were cut back, 2 bases at V and 6 bases at J, with 14 bases in the middle. In DNA form, the CDR3 reads TGTGCCAGCAGTTTAGGAAGTGGTCTCCGCAATGAGCAGTTCTTC. Translated: CASSLGSGLRNEQFF.

The CDR3 loop reads CASSVFSGSSYNEQFF. Here the CDR3 DNA reads TGTGCCAGCAGCGTATTTAGCGGGAGCTCCTACAATGAGCAGTTCTTC. The rearrangement uses TRBV9 and TRBJ2-1; 9 bases map to TRBD2. Germline CDR1 and CDR2: SGDLS and YYNGEE. V trimming: 1 base; J trimming: 0 bases; junction bases outside the gene matches: 2. The CDR3 totals 16 residues.

This rearrangement joins TRBV7-2 to TRBJ1-5; D is perhaps TRBD1 (5 bases). V lost 3 bases and J 4 bases, leaving 7 bases between the germline ends. Germline loops: CDR1 SGHTA, CDR2 FQGNSA. CDR3 length: 13 amino acids. The CDR3 here is CASSFPGNQPQHF. Written as DNA, the CDR3 is TGTGCCAGCAGCTTCCCAGGGAATCAGCCCCAGCATTTT.

The chain joins TRBV2 to TRBJ2-7; D is perhaps TRBD1 or TRBD2 (5 bases each). The V end was cut by 4 bases, the J end by 2 bases, with 15 bases between. The CDR3 is 15 residues long. Germline V gives CDR1 SNHLY, CDR2 FYNNEI. Here the CDR3 DNA reads TGTGCCAGCAGTGGGGGGAGCATACCCGCCTACGAGCAGTACTTC. It specifies CASSGGSIPAYEQYF.

V and J are TRBV28 and TRBJ1-2; no clear D. V lost 3 bases and J lost 8, with 10 bases in between. The CDR3 totals 12 residues. The germline V gene encodes CDR1 MDHEN and CDR2 SYDVKM. The CDR3 reads CASSLAPAGYTF. For the CDR3, the DNA is TGTGCCAGCAGTTTGGCGCCTGCGGGCTACACCTTC.

The chain combines TRBV19 with TRBJ2-7, with D hard to call. Germline values: CDR1 LNHDA, CDR2 SQIVND (reference sequence). Trimming took 5 bases from V and 0 from J, leaving 11 bases between them. The CDR3 is made up of 14 amino acids. The chain's CDR3 is CASSRTDSSYEQYF. Here the CDR3 DNA reads TGTGCCAGTAGTCGGACCGATAGCTCCTACGAGCAGTACTTC.